These T cell receptor beta chains were read from a single sample in a study of T cell responses to AZD1222 COVID-19 vaccine. Libraries were prepared by immunoSEQ multiplex PCR; TCRdb keeps only in-frame clonotypes and omits some of them. The sample yields under 200,000 clones, roughly nine tenths seen once. This sample comprised peripheral blood, obtained on day 0 of AZD1222 vaccination. These receptor sequences come from an adult in good health. Both conserved end residues are part of each CDR3. The D gene is left open where the match is weak. Where a row states a size, it is once, few, many or the class of an expanded clone; other rows omit it.

cdr3_aa: CASSYTLQQGMNTEAFF
cdr3_nt: TGTGCCAGCAGTTACACCTTACAACAGGGAATGAACACTGAAGCTTTCTTT
clone_size: .
d_call: .
v_call: TRBV6-2/TRBV6-3
j_call: TRBJ1-1

cdr3_aa: CSVEGARYEQYF
cdr3_nt: TGCAGCGTTGAGGGCGCACGGTACGAGCAGTACTTC
clone_size: .
d_call: .
v_call: TRBV29-1
j_call: TRBJ2-7

cdr3_aa: CASSRTGTGAGELFF
cdr3_nt: TGTGCCAGCAGCCGAACCGGGACAGGGGCCGGGGAGCTGTTTTTT
clone_size: .
d_call: TRBD1
v_call: TRBV11-1
j_call: TRBJ2-2

cdr3_aa: CASSTRQGGIYEQYF
cdr3_nt: TGTGCCAGCAGTACCCGACAGGGGGGTATCTACGAGCAGTACTTC
clone_size: .
d_call: TRBD1
v_call: TRBV6-5
j_call: TRBJ2-7

cdr3_aa: CASSPTGTGRNEQYF
cdr3_nt: TGTGCCAGCTCACCAACCGGGACAGGTAGAAACGAGCAGTACTTC
clone_size: .
d_call: TRBD1
v_call: TRBV18
j_call: TRBJ2-7

cdr3_aa: CASSTGINYGYTF
cdr3_nt: TGTGCCAGCTCGACAGGGATTAACTATGGCTACACCTTC
clone_size: few
d_call: TRBD1
v_call: TRBV27
j_call: TRBJ1-2

cdr3_aa: CASSRTLAETDTQYF
cdr3_nt: TGTGCCAGTAGTCGAACTCTAGCGGAAACAGATACGCAGTATTTT
clone_size: .
d_call: TRBD2
v_call: TRBV19
j_call: TRBJ2-3

cdr3_aa: CASSPEGTNTEAFF
cdr3_nt: TGCGCCAGCAGCCCGGAGGGGACGAACACTGAAGCTTTCTTT
clone_size: once
d_call: .
v_call: TRBV5-1
j_call: TRBJ1-1

cdr3_aa: CASRSTATSTDTQYF
cdr3_nt: TGTGCCAGCCGTTCGACAGCCACCTCCACAGATACGCAGTATTTT
clone_size: .
d_call: .
v_call: TRBV5-5
j_call: TRBJ2-3

cdr3_aa: CAWSVRTSVINEQFF
cdr3_nt: TGTGCCTGGAGTGTACGGACTAGTGTGATCAATGAGCAGTTCTTC
clone_size: .
d_call: TRBD2
v_call: TRBV30
j_call: TRBJ2-1

cdr3_aa: CASSSPGGGTGDSPLHF
cdr3_nt: TGTGCCAGCAGTTCCCCTGGGGGCGGCACTGGCGATTCACCCCTCCACTTT
clone_size: .
d_call: .
v_call: TRBV28
j_call: TRBJ1-6

cdr3_aa: CASSEEGQGIQPQHF
cdr3_nt: TGTGCCAGCAGTGAAGAGGGACAGGGGATCCAGCCCCAGCATTTT
clone_size: few
d_call: TRBD1
v_call: TRBV6-1
j_call: TRBJ1-5

cdr3_aa: CASSIGQGYEQFF
cdr3_nt: TGTGCCAGTAGTATCGGGCAGGGCTATGAGCAGTTCTTC
clone_size: .
d_call: .
v_call: TRBV19
j_call: TRBJ2-1

cdr3_aa: CASSSQYQPQHF
cdr3_nt: TGTGCCAGCAGCTCCCAATATCAGCCCCAGCATTTT
clone_size: .
d_call: .
v_call: TRBV12-3/TRBV12-4
j_call: TRBJ1-5

cdr3_aa: CASSQDRGTDTQYF
cdr3_nt: TGCGCCAGCAGCCAAGATCGAGGGACAGATACGCAGTATTTT
clone_size: once
d_call: .
v_call: TRBV4-3
j_call: TRBJ2-3

cdr3_aa: CAIRQGGGGYTF
cdr3_nt: TGTGCCATTAGGCAGGGCGGAGGTGGCTACACCTTC
clone_size: .
d_call: .
v_call: TRBV10-3
j_call: TRBJ1-2

cdr3_aa: CASRGLQNEKLFF
cdr3_nt: TGTGCCAGCAGAGGGTTACAAAATGAAAAACTGTTTTTT
clone_size: .
d_call: .
v_call: TRBV5-6
j_call: TRBJ1-4

cdr3_aa: CASSVDGTSGGRWGEQFF
cdr3_nt: TGTGCCAGTAGTGTCGACGGGACTAGCGGGGGCCGTTGGGGTGAGCAGTTCTTC
clone_size: .
d_call: TRBD2
v_call: TRBV19
j_call: TRBJ2-1

cdr3_aa: CASSLIREAGELFF
cdr3_nt: TGTGCCAGCAGCTTAATCAGGGAGGCCGGGGAGCTGTTTTTT
clone_size: .
d_call: .
v_call: TRBV11-2
j_call: TRBJ2-2

cdr3_aa: CASGMGQGAGGYTF
cdr3_nt: TGTGCCAGCGGGATGGGGCAGGGGGCAGGAGGCTACACCTTC
clone_size: .
d_call: TRBD1
v_call: TRBV9
j_call: TRBJ1-2

cdr3_aa: CASSEAQYGGYEQYF
cdr3_nt: TGTGCCAGCAGTGAAGCGCAGTACGGGGGCTACGAGCAGTACTTC
clone_size: .
d_call: .
v_call: TRBV6-1
j_call: TRBJ2-7

cdr3_aa: CASSPPAASTFTGELFF
cdr3_nt: TGTGCCAGCAGCCCCCCCGCGGCTAGCACATTTACCGGGGAGCTGTTTTTT
clone_size: .
d_call: .
v_call: TRBV7-9
j_call: TRBJ2-2

cdr3_aa: CATSETGTGLRGYTF
cdr3_nt: TGTGCCACCAGTGAAACCGGGACAGGACTTCGAGGCTACACCTTC
clone_size: few
d_call: TRBD1
v_call: TRBV24-1
j_call: TRBJ1-2